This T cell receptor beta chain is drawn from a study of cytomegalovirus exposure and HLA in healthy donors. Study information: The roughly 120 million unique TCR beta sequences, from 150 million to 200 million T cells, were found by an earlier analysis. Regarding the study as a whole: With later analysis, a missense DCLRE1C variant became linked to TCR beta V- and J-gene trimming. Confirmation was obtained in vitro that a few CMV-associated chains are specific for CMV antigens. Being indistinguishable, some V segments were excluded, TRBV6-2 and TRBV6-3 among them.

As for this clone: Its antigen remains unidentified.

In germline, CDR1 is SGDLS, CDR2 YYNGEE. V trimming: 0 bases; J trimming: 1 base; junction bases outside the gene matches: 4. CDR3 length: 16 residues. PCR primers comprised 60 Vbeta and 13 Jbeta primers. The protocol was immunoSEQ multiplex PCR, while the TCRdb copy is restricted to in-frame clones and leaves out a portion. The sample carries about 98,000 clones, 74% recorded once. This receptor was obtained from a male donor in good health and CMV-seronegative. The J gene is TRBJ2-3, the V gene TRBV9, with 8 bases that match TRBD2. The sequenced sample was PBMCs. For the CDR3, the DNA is TGTGCCAGCAGCGTAGCGGGTAGCGGGGGCACAGATACGCAGTATTTT. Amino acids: CASSVAGSGGTDTQYF.